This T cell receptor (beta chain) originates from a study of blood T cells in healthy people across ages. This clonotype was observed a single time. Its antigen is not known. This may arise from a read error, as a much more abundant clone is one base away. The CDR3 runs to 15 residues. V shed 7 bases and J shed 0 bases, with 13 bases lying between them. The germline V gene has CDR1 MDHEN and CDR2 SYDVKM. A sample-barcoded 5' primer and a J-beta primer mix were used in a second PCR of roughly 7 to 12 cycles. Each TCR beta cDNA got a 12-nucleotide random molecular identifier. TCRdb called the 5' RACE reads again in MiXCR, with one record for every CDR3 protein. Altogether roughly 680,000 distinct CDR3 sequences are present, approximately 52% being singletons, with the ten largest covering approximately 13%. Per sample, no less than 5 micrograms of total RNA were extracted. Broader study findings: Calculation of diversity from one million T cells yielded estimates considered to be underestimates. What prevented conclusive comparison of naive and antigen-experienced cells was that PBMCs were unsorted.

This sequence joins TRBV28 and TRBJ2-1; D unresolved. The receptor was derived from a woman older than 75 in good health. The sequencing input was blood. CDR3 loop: CASKPRQVSYNEQFF. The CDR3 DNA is TGTGCCAGCAAACCCCGTCAGGTCTCCTACAATGAGCAGTTCTTC.